Presented here are 25 T cell receptor beta chains from one specimen sequenced in a study of control samples from healthy donors and cancer patients. TCRdb keeps only in-frame clones here, not all; method: immunoSEQ multiplex PCR. The sample yields just under 150,000 clones, 80% to 95% seen once. Sequencing input: blood. These TCRs come from a man between 25 and 39 years old in good health.

This sequence joins TRBV19 and TRBJ1-4; D might be TRBD1 (5 bases). With 6 bases removed from V and 7 bases from J, the gap between germline ends came to 21 bases. This CDR3 comprises 16 residues. The germline V gene encodes CDR1 LNHDA and CDR2 SQIVND (reference sequence). CDR3 DNA: TGTGCCAGTAGCTATCTCGGTTGGGGGTACGCTGAAAAACTGTTTTTT. Protein product: CASSYLGWGYAEKLFF.

The rearrangement links TRBV27 to TRBJ1-5; D unresolved. The CDR3 runs 17 residues. Germline V gene sequence: CDR1 MNHEY, CDR2 SMNVEV (reference sequence). V was shortened by 1 base and J by 0 bases, with 13 bases between the two germline ends. The CDR3 spells CASSLFGGAYSNQPQHF. As DNA, the CDR3 is TGTGCCAGCAGTTTATTTGGAGGAGCTTATAGCAATCAGCCCCAGCATTTT.

The J gene is TRBJ2-3, the V gene TRBV6-2 or TRBV6-3; D remains unclear. Germline V CDR1 and CDR2: MNHEY, SVGEGT. Trimming cost V 4 bases and J 7 bases, with 12 bases left between them. The CDR3 contains 13 residues. CDR3 amino acids: CASSLGRIYTQYF. The CDR3 coding sequence is TGTGCCAGCAGTTTAGGTAGGATTTATACGCAGTATTTT.

The chain recombines TRBV6-5 with TRBJ2-1, with TRBD2 identical over 7 bases. The CDR3 totals 16 residues. The V segment lost 2 bases and the J segment 0 bases; nucleotides outside the gene matches: 4. Germline V gene sequence: CDR1 MNHEY, CDR2 SVGAGI. The CDR3 bases are TGTGCCAGCAGTTACGTTCGGGGGGACTCCTACAATGAGCAGTTCTTC. Protein product: CASSYVRGDSYNEQFF.

The chain uses TRBV2 and TRBJ2-3, with 7 bases identical to TRBD2. This CDR3 is 19 amino acids long. V trimming: 1 base; J trimming: 6 bases; junction bases outside the gene matches: 19. Germline V gene data show CDR1 as SNHLY and CDR2 as FYNNEI. The DNA for the CDR3 is TGTGCCAGCAGTGAAGGCCTTTTTGGGAGTACTAGCGTGACGGATACGCAGTATTTT. Amino acids: CASSEGLFGSTSVTDTQYF. The full variable domain, its missing parts supplied by reference TRBV2 and TRBJ2-3, is EPEVTQTPSHQVTQMGQEVILRCVPISNHLYFYWYRQILGQKVEFLVSFYNNEISEKSEIFDDQFSVERPDGSNFTLKIRSTKLEDSAMYFCASSEGLFGSTSVTDTQYFGPGTRLTVL.

The J gene is TRBJ2-2, the V gene TRBV6-5; the D gene is possibly TRBD1 (6 bases). Trimming left V 7 bases short and J 4 bases short, with 7 bases between. The germline V gene encodes CDR1 MNHEY and CDR2 SVGAGI. There are 12 residues in the CDR3. The CDR3 loop is CASTGVTGELFF. The CDR3 DNA sequence: TGTGCCAGCACAGGGGTCACCGGGGAGCTGTTTTTT.

This chain joins TRBV7-2 and TRBJ2-7, with D possibly matching TRBD2 (7 bases). Looked up from germline, CDR1 is SGHTA and CDR2 is FQGNSA. The CDR3 length is 15 residues. V was clipped by 5 bases and J by 5 bases, with 19 bases between them. The CDR3 DNA is TGTGCCAGCAGCACATCGGGGGGCGGTTTCCACGAGCAGTACTTC. Translation gives CASSTSGGGFHEQYF. The full variable domain, its missing parts supplied by reference TRBV7-2 and TRBJ2-7, is GAGVSQSPSNKVTEKGKDVELRCDPISGHTALYWYRQSLGQGLEFLIYFQGNSAPDKSGLPSDRFSAERTGGSVSTLTIQRTQQEDSAVYLCASSTSGGGFHEQYFGPGTRLTVT.

The gene calls are TRBV18 and TRBJ2-1; 11 positions match TRBD2. Germline CDR1 is KGHSH and CDR2 is LQKENI. The trim removed 0 bases at V and 6 bases at J, leaving 7 bases unmatched. The CDR3 is made up of 17 amino acids. The CDR3 sequence is CASSPPSFSGGANEQFF. The CDR3 bases are TGTGCCAGCTCACCACCATCCTTTAGCGGGGGGGCCAATGAGCAGTTCTTC. The full variable domain, completed using reference TRBV18 and TRBJ2-1, is NAGVMQNPRHLVRRRGQEARLRCSPMKGHSHVYWYRQLPEEGLKFMVYLQKENIIDESGMPKERFSAEFPKEGPSILRIQQVVRGDSAAYFCASSPPSFSGGANEQFFGPGTRLTVL.

Written as DNA, the CDR3 is TGTGCCATCAGGACAGGGGTTGTGGACTATGGCTACACCTTC. It translates to CAIRTGVVDYGYTF. The chain carries TRBV10-3 and TRBJ1-2, with 8 bases that match TRBD1. This CDR3 region has 14 residues. V shed 6 bases and J 3 bases; nucleotides not matched to a gene: 6. Germline V gene sequence: CDR1 ENHRY, CDR2 SYGVKD.

CDR3 bases: TGTGCCAGCAGCCATGGGTGGACCGGGGAGCTGTTTTTT. This sequence encodes CASSHGWTGELFF. The rearrangement uses TRBV14 and TRBJ2-2, with D hard to call. The CDR3 consists of 13 residues. The V end lost 3 bases, the J end lost 5 bases, and 7 bases lay between the germline ends. From germline, CDR1 is SGHDN and CDR2 FVKESK. The full variable domain, completed using reference TRBV14 and TRBJ2-2, is EAGVTQFPSHSVIEKGQTVTLRCDPISGHDNLYWYRRVMGKEIKFLLHFVKESKQDESGMPNNRFLAERTGGTYSTLKVQPAELEDSGVYFCASSHGWTGELFFGEGSRLTVL.

This clone was counted a single time. J is TRBJ1-1 and V is TRBV6-5; D unresolved. The V and J ends lost 2 bases and 8 bases respectively, with 9 bases between them. Germline CDR1 reads MNHEY; CDR2 reads SVGAGI. The CDR3 covers 12 residues. The CDR3 nucleotides are TGTGCCAGCAGTTACAGAATACAAGAAGCTTTCTTT. As protein: CASSYRIQEAFF.

On this clone itself: At the DNA level, this CDR3 is encoded by other sequences in the same sample as well. V and J are TRBV29-1 and TRBJ1-1; D may be TRBD1 (6 bases). The CDR3 runs 13 residues. The V gene's germline CDR1 is SQVTM and CDR2 ANQGSEA. Trimming took off 0 bases at V and 4 bases at J, with 9 bases between the two ends. The CDR3: CSVEEGRGTEAFF. CDR3 DNA sequence: TGCAGCGTTGAAGAGGGCAGGGGCACTGAAGCTTTCTTT.

The chain is built from TRBV5-1 and TRBJ1-1; TRBD1 is a possible D gene (5 bases). V lost 0 bases and J 4 bases, leaving 10 bases between the germline ends. This CDR3 spans 14 amino acids. From germline, CDR1 is SGHRS and CDR2 YFSETQ. The CDR3 DNA follows: TGCGCCAGCAGCTTGGCCCAGGGCAGCACTGAAGCTTTCTTT. Translated, it gives CASSLAQGSTEAFF.

The chain is built from TRBV19 and TRBJ2-3, with 7 bases matching TRBD2. The CDR3 covers 14 residues. Trimming cost V 3 bases and J 6 bases; bases outside gene matches: 6. Germline V gives CDR1 LNHDA, CDR2 SQIVND (reference sequence). The CDR3, as DNA: TGTGCCAGTAGTATTGGGACTAAAGGGGATACGCAGTATTTT. Translation: CASSIGTKGDTQYF.

The chain couples TRBV6-6 to TRBJ1-1, with D perhaps TRBD1 (6 bases). CDR1 MNHNY and CDR2 SVGAGI come from the germline V gene (reference sequence). This CDR3 region has 15 residues. The germline V and J ends were trimmed by 2 bases and 8 bases, with 18 bases remaining between them. CDR3 sequence: CASSYADRDTLEAFF. In nucleotides, the CDR3 is TGTGCCAGCAGTTACGCAGACCGGGACACACTAGAAGCTTTCTTT.

The genes are TRBV19 and TRBJ2-7, with 9 positions matching TRBD1. The CDR3 has 14 amino acids. Unmatched junction bases numbered 3, after V lost 3 bases and J lost 3 bases. Germline V gene sequence: CDR1 LNHDA, CDR2 SQIVND (reference sequence). DNA of the CDR3: TGTGCCAGTAGTATCAGGGACAGGGACTACGAGCAGTACTTC. It yields the protein CASSIRDRDYEQYF.

The chain employs TRBV18 and TRBJ1-3; D gene unclear. The CDR3 is 15 residues long. Germline values: CDR1 KGHSH, CDR2 LQKENI. The V gene lost 2 bases and the J gene lost 0 bases, with 8 bases spanning the gap. The CDR3 loop is CASSPSLSSGNTIYF. For the CDR3, the DNA is TGTGCCAGCTCACCATCGTTAAGCTCTGGAAACACCATATATTTT.

This chain uses TRBV2 with TRBJ2-7; tentatively, D is TRBD2 (5 bases). The CDR3 is made up of 15 amino acids. Trimming stripped 6 bases from V and 0 bases from J, with 15 bases between. CDR1 and CDR2 from the germline V gene are SNHLY and FYNNEI. The CDR3 loop reads CASSERVGSSYEQYF. For the CDR3, the DNA is TGTGCCAGCAGCGAAAGGGTAGGGAGCTCCTACGAGCAGTACTTC.

This sequence joins TRBV9 and TRBJ2-7, with 11 bases matching TRBD1. Unmatched junction bases numbered 6, after V lost 2 bases and J lost 2 bases. Germline V gene data show CDR1 as SGDLS and CDR2 as YYNGEE. There are 16 residues in the CDR3. CDR3 in amino acids: CASSVAGTGGPYEQYF. The CDR3 nucleotides are TGTGCCAGCAGCGTTGCCGGGACAGGGGGTCCCTACGAGCAGTACTTC.

This chain links TRBV19 with TRBJ2-2; no clear D. Per the germline V gene, CDR1 is LNHDA and CDR2 is SQIVND (reference sequence). Trimming shortened V by 1 base and J by 0 bases, and 6 bases separated the two germline ends. CDR3 length equals 15 residues. The CDR3, as DNA: TGTGCCAGTAGTATAGTAAAGGCGAACACCGGGGAGCTGTTTTTT. This gives the protein CASSIVKANTGELFF.

V and J are TRBV9 and TRBJ2-1; 9 positions match TRBD2. Germline-derived CDR1 and CDR2 are SGDLS and YYNGEE. With V trimmed by 4 bases and J by 4 bases, 6 bases remained unmatched. CDR3 size: 15 residues. CDR3 in DNA: TGTGCCAGCAGCCTGAGCGGGGGGCATTACAATGAGCAGTTCTTC. Translated: CASSLSGGHYNEQFF.

J is TRBJ1-6 and V is TRBV19; D gene uncertain. Germline values: CDR1 LNHDA, CDR2 SQIVND (reference sequence). This CDR3 has 16 residues. V lost 5 bases and J 4 bases, leaving 15 bases between the germline ends. The chain's CDR3 is CASSSRAGGYNSPLHF. The CDR3 region has the DNA TGTGCCAGTAGTTCCCGGGCCGGAGGTTATAATTCACCCCTCCACTTT.

The chain couples TRBV7-3 to TRBJ1-4; D unresolved. This CDR3 spans 18 amino acids. V lost 4 bases and J lost 3, with 21 bases in between. Germline values: CDR1 SGHTA, CDR2 FQGTGA. CDR3 nucleotides: TGTGCCAGCAGCTCTCGGACCGAAAAGTCGTCCTCTAATGAAAAACTGTTTTTT. It encodes CASSSRTEKSSSNEKLFF.

This chain connects TRBV4-1 to TRBJ2-7, with TRBD2 matching 8 bases. This CDR3 is 16 amino acids long. The trim removed 3 bases at V and 2 bases at J, leaving 9 bases unmatched. Germline CDR1 reads MGHRA; CDR2 reads YSYEKL. CDR3 in DNA: TGCGCCAGCAGCCATGGGGCGGGGGGCTCAACCTACGAGCAGTACTTC. Translating gives CASSHGAGGSTYEQYF.

V usage is TRBV6-5 and J usage is TRBJ1-2; TRBD1 matches at 8 bases. Germline V gives CDR1 MNHEY, CDR2 SVGAGI. Germline trimming cut 6 bases from V and 3 bases from J; bases unmatched to any gene: 3. There are 13 residues in the CDR3. The CDR3 DNA reads as TGTGCCAGCAGCCCGGACAGGGACTATGGCTACACCTTC. This encodes CASSPDRDYGYTF.